This T cell receptor (beta chain) was profiled in a study of blood T cell repertoires in COVID-19 (TCRdb year 2020). About the study as a whole: The collaborator samples originated in the United States, Italy and Spain and spanned the acute and convalescent phases of COVID-19. Samples came from the ongoing ImmuneRACE study (first 160 participants) plus 1,254 subjects from 6 global collaborators. The repertoires were released in a freely available public database intended as a resource for research on the immune response to SARS-CoV-2. Nearly every sample came with metadata listing a de-identified subject ID, COVID-19 status, age in years and sex. Where HLA class I and class II types were available, the types were taken from metadata supplied by the sample provider, not from assay-based typing. The material from the prospective study consisted of cDNA or gDNA derived from T cells, B-cell-depleted T cells, or PBMCs. Deeply sampled blood TCRbeta repertoires from subjects exposed to, actively infected with, or recovered from COVID-19 were included in the dataset. What the study reported, not specific to this receptor: Clinical and demographic metadata were provided uncurated, with the amount varying by source and participant.

Whole blood was collected in K2EDTA tubes by collaborating institutions according to the institutions' own protocols. For TCRbeta analysis, collaborator samples were shipped as frozen whole blood, as isolated PBMCs, or as DNA extracted from either sample type. TCRbeta CDR3 regions were amplified from genomic DNA using the immunoSEQ Assay, a bias-controlled multiplex PCR. For the original study's pipeline: Within the assay, amplification of reference gene primers was used to estimate how many nucleated cells each sample contained. To quantify the absolute abundance of each unique TCRbeta CDR3 rearrangement, sequence reads were collapsed and filtered. For each sample, productive Simpson clonality was calculated as the square root of Simpson's diversity index across productive rearrangements. In TCRdb, the immuneACCESS table is reduced to in-frame sequences with V and J assigned. These tables do not hold every clone; where another copy was compared, an unresolved V gene accounts for under half, and the others remain unexplained. V and J calls and clone size follow that table, whereas D and trimming were derived from the DNA. The sample table records about 68,000 clones; about 88% of these occur just once. About 8.9% of the sample is in the top ten clones.

Comment on this clone: Its binding antigen is unknown. No much larger clonotype is one base removed from it; base qualities were not supplied.

Looking up the germline V gene yields CDR1 SGHTA and CDR2 FQGNSA. Trimming costs V 4 bases and J 3 bases, and their ends lie 19 bases apart. The CDR3 holds 17 amino acids from the cysteine to the phenylalanine. The read is trimmed to its CDR3 DNA, 51 bases read in frame from base 1. The sample consisted of peripheral blood. The chain employs TRBV7-2 and TRBJ2-1, with TRBD1 perhaps the D gene, on 6 matching bases. The TCR was taken from a man over 45 with active COVID-19. The CDR3 loop reads CASSSPRQVLIYNEQFF. The DNA reads as follows: TGTGCCAGCAGCTCCCCGCGACAGGTTCTTATCTACAATGAGCAGTTCTTC.